This T cell receptor beta chain was sequenced for a study of spatial heterogeneity in lung cancer. Sample time point: sample taken at primary tumor resection. TCRs were sequenced from unsorted whole RNA of tumor, nontumor lung or PBMC. TCRdb analysed the 5' RACE reads with MiXCR anew, one entry per CDR3 protein. Counted here are around 87,000 distinct CDR3 sequences, approximately 12% occurring once; the ten biggest clones make up about 38%. Germline CDR1 reads SEHNR; CDR2 reads FQNEAQ (reference sequence). The CDR3 length is 12 residues. V lost 2 bases and J 2 bases, leaving 4 bases between the germline ends. This clonotype was seen many times.

Sequences were derived from PBMCs, sampled at surgery. The origin of this receptor is a male donor with early-stage non-small cell lung cancer. V is TRBV7-9 and J is TRBJ2-7; D ambiguous. The CDR3 reads CASSLTAYEQYF. The CDR3 DNA sequence: TGTGCCAGCAGCTTAACGGCCTACGAGCAGTACTTC. The full variable domain, completed using reference TRBV7-9 and TRBJ2-7, is DTGVSQNPRHKITKRGQNVTFRCDPISEHNRLYWYRQTLGQGPEFLTYFQNEAQLEKSRLLSDRFSAERPKGSFSTLEIQRTEQGDSAMYLCASSLTAYEQYFGPGTRLTVT.